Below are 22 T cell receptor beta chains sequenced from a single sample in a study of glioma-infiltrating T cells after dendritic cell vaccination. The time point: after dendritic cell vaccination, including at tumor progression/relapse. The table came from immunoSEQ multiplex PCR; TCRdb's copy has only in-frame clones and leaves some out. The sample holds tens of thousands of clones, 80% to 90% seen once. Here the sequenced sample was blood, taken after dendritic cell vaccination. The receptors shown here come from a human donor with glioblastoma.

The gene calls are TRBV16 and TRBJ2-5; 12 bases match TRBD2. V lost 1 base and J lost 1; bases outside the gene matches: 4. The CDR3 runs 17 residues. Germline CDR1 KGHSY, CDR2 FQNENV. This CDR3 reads CASSQLMTSGGQETQYF. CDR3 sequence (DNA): TGTGCCAGCAGCCAATTAATGACTAGCGGGGGCCAAGAGACCCAGTACTTC.

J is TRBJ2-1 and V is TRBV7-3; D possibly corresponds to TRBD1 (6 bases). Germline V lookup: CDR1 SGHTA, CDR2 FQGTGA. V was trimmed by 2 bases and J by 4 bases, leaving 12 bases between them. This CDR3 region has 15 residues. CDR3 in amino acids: CASSLGRGFYNEQFF. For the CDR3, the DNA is TGTGCCAGCAGCTTAGGCAGGGGATTTTACAATGAGCAGTTCTTC.

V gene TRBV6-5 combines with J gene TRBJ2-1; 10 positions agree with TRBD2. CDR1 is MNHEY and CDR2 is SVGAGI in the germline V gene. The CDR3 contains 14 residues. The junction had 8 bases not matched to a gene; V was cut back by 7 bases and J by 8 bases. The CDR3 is CASKAQRGGHEQFF. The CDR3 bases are TGTGCCAGCAAGGCCCAGCGGGGGGGCCATGAGCAGTTCTTC.

The CDR3, as DNA: TGTGCCAGCAGCTTAGCTTCAACCCCTCGGGCTTTCTTT. This encodes CASSLASTPRAFF. The V and J genes are TRBV11-3 and TRBJ1-1; D gene ambiguous. The CDR3 totals 13 residues. The germline V and J ends were trimmed by 1 base and 11 bases, with 14 bases remaining between them. The germline V gene has CDR1 SGHNT and CDR2 YENEEA. Based on the CDR3 plus reference TRBV11-3 and TRBJ1-1, the full variable domain is EAGVVQSPRYKIIEKKQPVAFWCNPISGHNTLYWYLQNLGQGPELLIRYENEEAVDDSQLPKDRFSAERLKGVDSTLKIQPAELGDSAVYLCASSLASTPRAFFGQGTRLTVV.

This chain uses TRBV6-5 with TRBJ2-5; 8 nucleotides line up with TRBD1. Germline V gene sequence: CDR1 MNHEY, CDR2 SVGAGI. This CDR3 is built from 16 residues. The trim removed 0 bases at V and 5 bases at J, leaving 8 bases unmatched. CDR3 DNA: TGTGCCAGCAGTTACTCTGGGACAGGACAACTCGAGACCCAGTACTTC. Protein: CASSYSGTGQLETQYF.

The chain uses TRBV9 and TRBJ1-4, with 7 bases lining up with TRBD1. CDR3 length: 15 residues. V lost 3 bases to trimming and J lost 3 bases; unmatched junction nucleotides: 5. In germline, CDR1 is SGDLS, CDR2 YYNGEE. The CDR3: CASSESTGPNEKLFF. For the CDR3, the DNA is TGTGCCAGCAGCGAATCGACAGGGCCTAATGAAAAACTGTTTTTT. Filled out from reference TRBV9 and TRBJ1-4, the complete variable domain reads DSGVTQTPKHLITATGQRVTLRCSPRSGDLSVYWYQQSLDQGLQFLIQYYNGEERAKGNILERFSAQQFPDLHSELNLSSLELGDSALYFCASSESTGPNEKLFFGSGTQLSVL.

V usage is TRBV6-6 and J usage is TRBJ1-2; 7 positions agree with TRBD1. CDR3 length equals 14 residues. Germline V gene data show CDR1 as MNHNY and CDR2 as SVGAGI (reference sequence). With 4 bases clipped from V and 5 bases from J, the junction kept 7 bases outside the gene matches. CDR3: CASSSSQGRYGYTF. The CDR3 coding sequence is TGTGCCAGCAGTTCCTCACAGGGGCGGTATGGCTACACCTTC.

CDR3 DNA: TGTGCCAGCAGCTTTTTGGGGCAGAACACCGGGGAGCTGTTTTTT. It specifies CASSFLGQNTGELFF. V and J are TRBV7-2 and TRBJ2-2, with D possibly TRBD1 on 5 matching bases. Per germline, CDR1 SGHTA and CDR2 FQGNSA. Deletions cut 3 bases from V and 1 base from J, with 9 bases between. The CDR3 length is 15 residues.

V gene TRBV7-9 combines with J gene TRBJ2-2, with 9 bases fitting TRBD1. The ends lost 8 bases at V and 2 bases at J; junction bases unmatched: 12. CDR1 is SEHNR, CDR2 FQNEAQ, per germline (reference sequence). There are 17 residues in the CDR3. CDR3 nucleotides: TGTGCCAGCCCTGCTGTCGGGACAGGGATAAACACCGGGGAGCTGTTTTTT. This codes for CASPAVGTGINTGELFF.

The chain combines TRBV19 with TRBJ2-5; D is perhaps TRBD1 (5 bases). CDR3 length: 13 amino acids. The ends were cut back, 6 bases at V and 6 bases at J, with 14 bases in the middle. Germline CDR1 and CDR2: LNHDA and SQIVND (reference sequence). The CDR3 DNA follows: TGTGCCAGTAGCCCGGACATGCCCCAGACCCAGTACTTC. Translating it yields CASSPDMPQTQYF.

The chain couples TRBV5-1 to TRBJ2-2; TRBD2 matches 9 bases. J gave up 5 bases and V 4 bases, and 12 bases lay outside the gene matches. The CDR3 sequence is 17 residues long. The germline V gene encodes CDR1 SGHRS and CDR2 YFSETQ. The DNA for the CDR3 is TGCGCCAGCAGCGTGCCTAGCGGGACCCCGGGGACCGGGGAGCTGTTTTTT. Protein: CASSVPSGTPGTGELFF.

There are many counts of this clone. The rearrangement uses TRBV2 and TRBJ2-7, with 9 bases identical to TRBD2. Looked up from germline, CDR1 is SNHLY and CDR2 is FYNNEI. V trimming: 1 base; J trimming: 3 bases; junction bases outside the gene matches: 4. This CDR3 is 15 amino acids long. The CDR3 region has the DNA TGTGCCAGCAGTGAAGTTCGACTAGCGGTCTACGAGCAGTACTTC. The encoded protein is CASSEVRLAVYEQYF.

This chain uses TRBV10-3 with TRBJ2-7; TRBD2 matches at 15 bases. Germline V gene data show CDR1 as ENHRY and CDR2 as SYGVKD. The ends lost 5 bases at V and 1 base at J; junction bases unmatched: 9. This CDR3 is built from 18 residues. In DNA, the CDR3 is TGTGCCATCAGTCCAAAAGGGACTAGCGGGGGGCAATCCTACGAGCAGTACTTC. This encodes CAISPKGTSGGQSYEQYF.

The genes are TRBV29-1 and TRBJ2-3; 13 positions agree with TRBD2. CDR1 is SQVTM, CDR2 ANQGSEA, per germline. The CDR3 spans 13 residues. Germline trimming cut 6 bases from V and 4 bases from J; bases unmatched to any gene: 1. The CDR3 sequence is CSVLAGGPDTQYF. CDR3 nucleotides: TGCAGCGTACTAGCGGGAGGGCCAGATACGCAGTATTTT.

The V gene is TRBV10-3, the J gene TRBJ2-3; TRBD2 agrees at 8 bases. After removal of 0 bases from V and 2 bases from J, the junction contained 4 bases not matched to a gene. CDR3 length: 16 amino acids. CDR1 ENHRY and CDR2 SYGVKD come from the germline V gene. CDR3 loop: CAISESGGRLTDTQYF. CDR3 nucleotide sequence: TGTGCCATCAGTGAGTCCGGCGGGAGGCTCACAGATACGCAGTATTTT.

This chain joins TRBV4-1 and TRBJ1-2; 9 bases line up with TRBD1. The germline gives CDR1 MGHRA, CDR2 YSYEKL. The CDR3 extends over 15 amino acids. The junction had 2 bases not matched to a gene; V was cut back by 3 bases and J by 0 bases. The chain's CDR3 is CASSHRTGANYGYTF. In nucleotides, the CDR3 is TGCGCCAGCAGCCATCGGACAGGGGCTAACTATGGCTACACCTTC.

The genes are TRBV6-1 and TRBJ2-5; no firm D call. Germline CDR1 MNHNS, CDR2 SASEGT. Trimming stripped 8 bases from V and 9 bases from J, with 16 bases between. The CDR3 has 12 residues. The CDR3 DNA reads TGTGCCAGCCTTCCTCCCCGCGGCGCCCAGTACTTC. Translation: CASLPPRGAQYF.

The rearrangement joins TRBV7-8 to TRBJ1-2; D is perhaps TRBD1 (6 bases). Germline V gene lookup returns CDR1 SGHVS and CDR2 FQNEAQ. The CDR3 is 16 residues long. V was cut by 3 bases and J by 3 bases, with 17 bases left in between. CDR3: CASSLRLGAYDYGYTF. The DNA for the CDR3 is TGTGCCAGCAGCTTGCGGCTGGGGGCGTATGACTATGGCTACACCTTC. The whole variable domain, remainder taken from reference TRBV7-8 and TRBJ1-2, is GAGVSQSPRYKVAKRGQDVALRCDPISGHVSLFWYQQALGQGPEFLTYFQNEAQLDKSGLPSDRFFAERPEGSVSTLKIQRTQQEDSAVYLCASSLRLGAYDYGYTFGSGTRLTVV.

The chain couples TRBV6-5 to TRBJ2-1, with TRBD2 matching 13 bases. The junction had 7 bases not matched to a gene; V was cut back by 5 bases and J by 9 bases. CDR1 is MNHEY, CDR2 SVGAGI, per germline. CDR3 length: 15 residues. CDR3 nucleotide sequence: TGTGCCAGCAGTCTTGGGACTAGCGGGACTCTTGAGCAGTTCTTC. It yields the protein CASSLGTSGTLEQFF.

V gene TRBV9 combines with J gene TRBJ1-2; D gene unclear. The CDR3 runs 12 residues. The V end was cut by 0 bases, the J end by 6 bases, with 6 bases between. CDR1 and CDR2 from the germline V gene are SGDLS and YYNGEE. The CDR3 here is CASSVARDGYTF. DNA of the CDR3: TGTGCCAGCAGCGTAGCTCGGGATGGCTACACCTTC.

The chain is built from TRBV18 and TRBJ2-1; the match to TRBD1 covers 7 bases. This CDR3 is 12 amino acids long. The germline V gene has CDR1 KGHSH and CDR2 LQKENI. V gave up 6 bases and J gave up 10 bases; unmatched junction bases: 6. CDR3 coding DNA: TGTGCCAGCTCGCCCACAGGGGTCGAGCAGTTCTTC. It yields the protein CASSPTGVEQFF.

The CDR3 DNA is TGTGCCAGCAGCCCAGGACTAGTGTACTACGAGCAGTACTTC. It is translated as CASSPGLVYYEQYF. The V gene is TRBV5-8, the J gene TRBJ2-7; 7 bases match TRBD2. The CDR3 sequence is 14 residues long. Germline trimming cut 4 bases from V and 3 bases from J; bases unmatched to any gene: 7. Germline CDR1 reads SGHTS; CDR2 reads YDEGEE.